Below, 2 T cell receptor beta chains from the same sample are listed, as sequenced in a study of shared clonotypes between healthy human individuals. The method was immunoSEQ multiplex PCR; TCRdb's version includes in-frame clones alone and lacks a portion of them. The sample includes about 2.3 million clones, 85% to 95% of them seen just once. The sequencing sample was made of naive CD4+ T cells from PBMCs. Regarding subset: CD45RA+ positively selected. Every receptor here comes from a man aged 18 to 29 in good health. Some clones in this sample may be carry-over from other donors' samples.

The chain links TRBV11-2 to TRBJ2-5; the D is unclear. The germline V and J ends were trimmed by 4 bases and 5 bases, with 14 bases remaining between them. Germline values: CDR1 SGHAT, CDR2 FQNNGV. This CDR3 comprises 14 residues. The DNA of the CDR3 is TGTGCCAGCAGCTCGCGACAAGATCAGGAGACCCAGTACTTC. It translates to CASSSRQDQETQYF.

The DNA of the CDR3 is TGTGCCAGTAGTCTGGGGACCATCAACACCGGGGAGCTGTTTTTT. It translates to CASSLGTINTGELFF. The J gene is TRBJ2-2, the V gene TRBV19; the D call may be TRBD1 or TRBD2 (5 bases each). The CDR3 is made up of 15 amino acids. Trimming took 5 bases from V and 2 from J, leaving 12 bases between them. The germline V gene encodes CDR1 LNHDA and CDR2 SQIVND (reference sequence).